This passage covers 7 T cell receptor beta chains from one sample sequenced in a study of cytomegalovirus exposure and HLA in healthy donors. Vbeta (60) and Jbeta (13) primers were used in the PCR. Profiling relied on immunoSEQ multiplex PCR, and the TCRdb table lists in-frame clones only, not all of them. The repertoire holds 100,000 to 150,000 clones, with roughly 82% as singletons. Sequenced material: PBMCs. The receptors originated from a boy aged 5-17 years in good health and CMV-seronegative.

V gene TRBV6-5 combines with J gene TRBJ1-2; TRBD1 agrees at 8 bases. V was pared by 6 bases and J by 0 bases, with 3 bases of the junction left unmatched. CDR1 and CDR2 from the germline V gene are MNHEY and SVGAGI. This CDR3 has 14 residues. The CDR3 is CASRKTGANYGYTF. In DNA form, the CDR3 reads TGTGCCAGCAGGAAGACAGGGGCTAACTATGGCTACACCTTC.

This chain uses TRBV11-3 with TRBJ1-1; perhaps TRBD1 as D (5 bases). CDR1 and CDR2 (germline): SGHNT, YENEEA. The CDR3 loop spans 14 amino acids. The germline V and J ends were trimmed by 8 bases and 5 bases, with 18 bases remaining between them. CDR3 amino acids: CASAPGGWGTEAFF. The CDR3 DNA reads as TGTGCCAGCGCCCCTGGGGGGTGGGGAACTGAAGCTTTCTTT.

The rearrangement links TRBV19 to TRBJ2-2, with D tentatively TRBD2 (6 bases). V shed 6 bases and J shed 0 bases, with 14 bases lying between them. Germline lookup yields CDR1 LNHDA and CDR2 SQIVND (reference sequence). This CDR3 is 16 amino acids long. The DNA for the CDR3 is TGTGCCAGTAGGTTAGCGGAATCTTCGAACACCGGGGAGCTGTTTTTT. This translates into CASRLAESSNTGELFF.

The chain couples TRBV29-1 to TRBJ2-2, with TRBD2 identical over 12 bases. Per germline, CDR1 SQVTM and CDR2 ANQGSEA. The length of the CDR3 is 14 residues. V lost 6 bases, J lost 2 bases, and 1 base stayed unmatched. The CDR3 here is CSVGLAGNTGELFF. Written as DNA, the CDR3 is TGCAGCGTGGGACTAGCGGGTAACACCGGGGAGCTGTTTTTT.

This clone was detected only once. This chain links TRBV6-1 with TRBJ2-3; 7 nucleotides match TRBD2. The CDR3 consists of 14 residues. Germline V CDR1 and CDR2: MNHNS, SASEGT. V shed 9 bases and J 2 bases; nucleotides not matched to a gene: 8. CDR3 bases: TGTGCCAGTGGGCCAGCGGGGTTCACAGATACGCAGTATTTT. Its translation: CASGPAGFTDTQYF.

The chain carries TRBV6-1 and TRBJ2-5, with 8 positions matching TRBD1. The J call may be incorrect, as the DNA end agrees better with TRBJ2-7. This CDR3 has 14 amino acids. The germline gives CDR1 MNHNS, CDR2 SASEGT. CDR3 region: CASSDPWTGNEQYF. The CDR3 DNA sequence: TGTGCCAGCAGTGACCCATGGACAGGGAACGAGCAGTACTTC.

The chain carries TRBV9 and TRBJ2-3, with TRBD2 as a possible D gene (7 bases). The CDR3 is 15 residues long. The germline V gene encodes CDR1 SGDLS and CDR2 YYNGEE. With 4 bases removed from V and 5 bases from J, the gap between germline ends came to 17 bases. The CDR3 reads CASSPGGLAEDTQYF. CDR3 in DNA: TGTGCCAGCAGCCCCGGGGGGCTCGCTGAAGATACGCAGTATTTT. Using reference TRBV9 and TRBJ2-3 for the parts outside the CDR3, the full variable domain is DSGVTQTPKHLITATGQRVTLRCSPRSGDLSVYWYQQSLDQGLQFLIQYYNGEERAKGNILERFSAQQFPDLHSELNLSSLELGDSALYFCASSPGGLAEDTQYFGPGTRLTVL.